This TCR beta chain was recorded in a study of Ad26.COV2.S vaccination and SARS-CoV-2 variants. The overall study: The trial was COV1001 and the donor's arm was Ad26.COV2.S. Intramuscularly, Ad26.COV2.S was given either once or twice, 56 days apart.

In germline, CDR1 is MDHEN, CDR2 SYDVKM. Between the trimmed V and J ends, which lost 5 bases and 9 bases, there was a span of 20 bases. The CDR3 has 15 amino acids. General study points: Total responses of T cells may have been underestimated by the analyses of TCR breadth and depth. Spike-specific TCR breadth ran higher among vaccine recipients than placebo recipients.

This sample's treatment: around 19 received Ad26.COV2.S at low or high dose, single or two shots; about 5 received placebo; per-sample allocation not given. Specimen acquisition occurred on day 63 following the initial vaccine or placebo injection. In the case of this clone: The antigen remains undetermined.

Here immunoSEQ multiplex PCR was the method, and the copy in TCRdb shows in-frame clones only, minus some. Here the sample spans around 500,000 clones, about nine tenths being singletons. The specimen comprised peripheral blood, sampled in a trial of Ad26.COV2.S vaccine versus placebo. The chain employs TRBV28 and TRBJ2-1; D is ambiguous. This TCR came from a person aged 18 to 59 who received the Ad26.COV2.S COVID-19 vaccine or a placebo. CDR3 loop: CASSQLTGTALEQFF. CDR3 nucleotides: TGTGCCAGCAGTCAACTTACGGGCACCGCTCTTGAGCAGTTCTTC.